These T cell receptor beta chains were read from a single sample in a study of cytomegalovirus exposure and HLA in healthy donors. Produced via immunoSEQ multiplex PCR; TCRdb's table is partial and in-frame only. The table has 150,000 to 200,000 clones, over 80% seen once. Sequenced material: PBMCs. The receptor set was obtained from a middle-aged man in good health and CMV-seropositive. Both conserved end residues are part of each CDR3.

v_call | cdr3_aa
TRBV6-5 | CASSYFGGRAPGELFF
TRBV7-2 | CASSLAGTGGYEQYF
TRBV6-5 | CASSYSNMASETQYF
TRBV2 | CASRNLTGNSSTDTQYF
TRBV30 | CAWSPTATGELFF
TRBV4-2 | CASSQDEGAGANVLTF
TRBV4-2 | CASSHNARTSGGRWQETQYF
TRBV6-5 | CASTSGGAGNTIYF
TRBV6-4 | CASSDSTRLAIAKNIQYF
TRBV7-8 | CASSLVRVRYNEQFF
TRBV7-9 | CSSSLGQGTYEQYF
TRBV6-1 | CASSPGENTEAFF
TRBV7-9 | CASSNIAGEQFF
TRBV27 | CASSPWTGTYEQYF
TRBV10-3 | CAISGGGKYNEQFF
TRBV4-1 | CASSQDGFGLNYGYTF
TRBV27 | CASSFSGTGNQPQHF
TRBV15 | CATSRKATGGGADTQYF
TRBV6-5 | CASRASGGAEQYF
TRBV9 | CASSSGGTSYNEQFF
TRBV2 | CASKRELAGVWEQFF
TRBV6-5 | CATSAGLDNQPQHF
TRBV5-6 | CASSLAVSGGLSYEQYF